The next 23 T cell receptor beta chains were all read from a single sample in a study of blood T cell repertoires in COVID-19. The table came from immunoSEQ multiplex PCR; TCRdb's copy has only in-frame clones and leaves some out. Among about 210,000 clones listed, about four fifths were seen once. Sequencing was done on a sample of peripheral blood. The receptors stem from a woman between 35 and 50 years old with acute or convalescent COVID-19.

This clone was seen a few times. The J gene is TRBJ1-1, the V gene TRBV6-5, with D tentatively TRBD1 (5 bases). Germline V gene lookup returns CDR1 MNHEY and CDR2 SVGAGI. Trimming stripped 6 bases from V and 1 base from J, with 15 bases between. This CDR3 contains 15 residues. CDR3 in DNA: TGTGCCAGCAGCCTAGGGGTGAGGTGGAACACTGAAGCTTTCTTT. Translated: CASSLGVRWNTEAFF.

This chain connects TRBV29-1 to TRBJ2-1; 7 nucleotides line up with TRBD1. The CDR3 consists of 13 residues. Looked up from germline, CDR1 is SQVTM and CDR2 is ANQGSEA. Losses at the gene ends were 5 bases for V and 6 bases for J; bases not matched to a gene: 7. CDR3 nucleotide sequence: TGCAGCGTTATGACAGGGTTCGGCAATGAGCAGTTCTTC. This sequence encodes CSVMTGFGNEQFF.

This chain joins TRBV2 and TRBJ2-5; D may be TRBD1 (6 bases). Trimming left V 3 bases short and J 2 bases short, with 10 bases between. The CDR3 contains 14 residues. CDR1 is SNHLY, CDR2 FYNNEI, per germline. The CDR3: CASSESRGQETQYF. The CDR3, as DNA: TGTGCCAGCAGTGAGTCCAGGGGTCAAGAGACCCAGTACTTC. The full variable domain, its missing parts supplied by reference TRBV2 and TRBJ2-5, is EPEVTQTPSHQVTQMGQEVILRCVPISNHLYFYWYRQILGQKVEFLVSFYNNEISEKSEIFDDQFSVERPDGSNFTLKIRSTKLEDSAMYFCASSESRGQETQYFGPGTRLLVL.

The J gene is TRBJ1-6, the V gene TRBV14; 8 positions match TRBD1. Germline-derived CDR1 and CDR2 are SGHDN and FVKESK. This CDR3 is built from 13 residues. With 4 bases clipped from V and 10 bases from J, the junction kept 3 bases outside the gene matches. The CDR3 DNA reads as TGTGCCAGCAGCCTGACAGGGGAGTCACCCCTCCACTTT. Translating it yields CASSLTGESPLHF. The whole variable domain, remainder taken from reference TRBV14 and TRBJ1-6, is EAGVTQFPSHSVIEKGQTVTLRCDPISGHDNLYWYRRVMGKEIKFLLHFVKESKQDESGMPNNRFLAERTGGTYSTLKVQPAELEDSGVYFCASSLTGESPLHFGNGTRLTVT.

The chain uses TRBV2 and TRBJ1-2; possible D gene TRBD1, 5 bases. V lost 8 bases, J lost 8 bases, and 15 bases lay in between. This CDR3 has 12 residues. The germline gives CDR1 SNHLY, CDR2 FYNNEI. The chain's CDR3 is CASRPGVWGYTF. Here the CDR3 DNA reads TGTGCCAGCCGGCCGGGGGTTTGGGGCTACACCTTC. The variable domain in full, with the rest retrieved from reference TRBV2 and TRBJ1-2, is EPEVTQTPSHQVTQMGQEVILRCVPISNHLYFYWYRQILGQKVEFLVSFYNNEISEKSEIFDDQFSVERPDGSNFTLKIRSTKLEDSAMYFCASRPGVWGYTFGSGTRLTVV.

This clone was picked up a small number of times. The chain employs TRBV5-8 and TRBJ1-5, with D possibly TRBD1 on 5 matching bases. The germline V gene has CDR1 SGHTS and CDR2 YDEGEE. V was trimmed by 0 bases and J by 4 bases, leaving 11 bases between them. This CDR3 is 15 amino acids long. Written as DNA, the CDR3 is TGTGCCAGCAGCTTGGCCGTCGCAGGGAATCAGCCCCAGCATTTT. Its translation: CASSLAVAGNQPQHF.

This clone was seen a handful of times. V and J are TRBV30 and TRBJ2-3, with 9 bases identical to TRBD1. From germline, CDR1 is GTSNPN and CDR2 SVGIG (reference sequence). This CDR3 spans 16 amino acids. Unmatched junction bases numbered 8, after V lost 0 bases and J lost 4 bases. Here the CDR3 reads CAWSVGTGSIADTQYF. The CDR3 DNA reads as TGTGCCTGGAGTGTAGGGACAGGGTCCATAGCAGATACGCAGTATTTT.

The CDR3 reads CASSVDHRGLRETQYF. The CDR3 region has the DNA TGTGCCAGCAGCGTAGACCACAGGGGGCTTAGAGAGACCCAGTACTTC. V is TRBV9 and J is TRBJ2-5; TRBD1 matches at 9 bases. CDR1 and CDR2 (germline): SGDLS, YYNGEE. Trimming took 0 bases from V and 4 from J; bases not matched to a gene: 7. The CDR3 has 16 amino acids. The full variable domain, in which reference TRBV9 and TRBJ2-5 provide the parts outside the CDR3, is DSGVTQTPKHLITATGQRVTLRCSPRSGDLSVYWYQQSLDQGLQFLIQYYNGEERAKGNILERFSAQQFPDLHSELNLSSLELGDSALYFCASSVDHRGLRETQYFGPGTRLLVL.

V usage is TRBV5-6 and J usage is TRBJ1-2; TRBD1 might be the D (6 bases). Germline V gene sequence: CDR1 SGHDT, CDR2 YYEEEE. Trimming shortened V by 4 bases and J by 6 bases, and 19 bases separated the two germline ends. The CDR3 extends over 15 amino acids. The CDR3, as DNA: TGTGCCAGCAGCGTCGGCGCGGGGGGCGCGCATGGCTACACCTTC. Its protein product is CASSVGAGGAHGYTF.

Comment on this clone: One end of the junction fails to match germline, which may point to a read error. The V call is TRBV9, the J call TRBJ2-7, with TRBD2 matching over 10 bases. Per the germline V gene, CDR1 is SGDLS and CDR2 is YYNGEE. The CDR3 runs 15 residues. The CDR3 nucleotides are TGTGCCCGCAGCGGGGGGGGTTACCTTTCCTACGAGCAGTACTTC. Protein: CARSGGGYLSYEQYF. Drawing the rest from reference TRBV9 and TRBJ2-7, the complete variable domain is DSGVTQTPKHLITATGQRVTLRCSPRSGDLSVYWYQQSLDQGLQFLIQYYNGEERAKGNILERFSAQQFPDLHSELNLSSLELGDSALYFCARSGGGYLSYEQYFGPGTRLTVT.

The chain couples TRBV27 to TRBJ1-6; TRBD1 agrees at 8 bases. CDR1 and CDR2 from the germline V gene are MNHEY and SMNVEV (reference sequence). V gave up 7 bases and J gave up 10 bases; unmatched junction bases: 6. The CDR3 has 13 amino acids. The chain's CDR3 is CASTIRQGSPLHF. The CDR3, as DNA: TGTGCCAGCACTATCCGACAGGGGTCACCCCTCCACTTT.

A few counts support this clone. The rearrangement joins TRBV5-1 to TRBJ2-2; a weak D match, TRBD1 (5 bases). V was cut by 1 base and J by 4 bases, with 11 bases left in between. The germline V gene has CDR1 SGHRS and CDR2 YFSETQ. The CDR3 length is 15 residues. The CDR3 region is CASSLNSRVTGELFF. The CDR3 DNA reads TGCGCCAGCAGCTTGAACAGCAGGGTCACCGGGGAGCTGTTTTTT.

The rearrangement links TRBV10-3 to TRBJ2-3; maybe TRBD2 (5 bases). CDR1 and CDR2 from the germline V gene are ENHRY and SYGVKD. Trimming removed 6 bases at V and 3 bases at J, with 22 bases between. This CDR3 is 17 amino acids long. Here the CDR3 reads CAIRPISTTGMTDTQYF. Here the CDR3 DNA reads TGTGCCATCAGACCGATTTCTACGACGGGGATGACAGATACGCAGTATTTT.

The genes are TRBV29-1 and TRBJ1-2; D is uncertain. Germline CDR1 reads SQVTM; CDR2 reads ANQGSEA. CDR3 length equals 11 residues. CDR3 amino acids: CSTGSNYGYTF. The CDR3 DNA follows: TGCAGTACGGGGTCTAACTATGGCTACACCTTC.

This chain links TRBV5-6 with TRBJ1-2; 9 bases are shared with TRBD1. The CDR3 is 15 amino acids. CDR1 is SGHDT, CDR2 YYEEEE, per germline. Losses at the gene ends were 1 base for V and 6 bases for J; bases not matched to a gene: 7. DNA of the CDR3: TGTGCCAGCAGCTTGACCTTCACAGGGGGCAATGGCTACACCTTC. The encoded protein is CASSLTFTGGNGYTF. The entire variable domain, with the rest obtained from reference TRBV5-6 and TRBJ1-2, is as follows: DAGVTQSPTHLIKTRGQQVTLRCSPKSGHDTVSWYQQALGQGPQFIFQYYEEEERQRGNFPDRFSGHQFPNYSSELNVNALLLGDSALYLCASSLTFTGGNGYTFGSGTRLTVV.

This clone was recorded once. The chain is built from TRBV19 and TRBJ2-7; the D gene is possibly TRBD1 (5 bases). Trimming stripped 9 bases from V and 5 bases from J, with 14 bases between. Germline V lookup: CDR1 LNHDA, CDR2 SQIVND (reference sequence). The length of the CDR3 is 12 residues. CDR3 bases: TGTGCCAGCGCCAGGGTTGCCCACGAGCAGTACTTC. Its translation is CASARVAHEQYF.

V usage is TRBV5-6 and J usage is TRBJ1-5, with 7 bases aligning to TRBD1. Germline V gene lookup returns CDR1 SGHDT and CDR2 YYEEEE. After removal of 4 bases from V and 1 base from J, the junction contained 8 bases not matched to a gene. The CDR3 covers 16 residues. The CDR3 bases are TGTGCCAGCAGCGGAACCGGGACAGTCAGCAATCAGCCCCAGCATTTT. This sequence encodes CASSGTGTVSNQPQHF.

The sample holds a few counts of this clone. V is TRBV2 and J is TRBJ1-6; TRBD1 matches 8 bases. Germline V gene lookup returns CDR1 SNHLY and CDR2 FYNNEI. The CDR3 runs 19 residues. Trimming cost V 4 bases and J 4 bases; bases outside gene matches: 15. As DNA, the CDR3 is TGTGCCAGCAGTGTCGAGGGACAGGCGAATCAGCATTATAATTCACCCCTCCACTTT. Its translation is CASSVEGQANQHYNSPLHF.

This clone has only one observation. Since a much larger clone is just one base distant, this may be a read error. Other DNA sequences from this sample encode an identical CDR3 as well. This chain links TRBV5-1 with TRBJ2-7; D not resolved. The germline V gene encodes CDR1 SGHRS and CDR2 YFSETQ. Trimming stripped 1 base from V and 1 base from J, with 6 bases between. This CDR3 comprises 13 residues. CDR3 in amino acids: CASSLQDSYEQYF. The CDR3 nucleotides read TGCGCCAGCAGCTTGCAGGATTCCTACGAGCAGTACTTC.

In nucleotides, the CDR3 is TGCAGCGTTGTTCTTCCGGACAGAGCCTACGAGCAGTACTTC. It translates to CSVVLPDRAYEQYF. The chain carries TRBV29-1 and TRBJ2-7, with a possible D match to TRBD1 (6 bases). The germline V and J ends were trimmed by 4 bases and 2 bases, with 15 bases remaining between them. Looked up from germline, CDR1 is SQVTM and CDR2 is ANQGSEA. The CDR3 length is 14 residues.

The J gene is TRBJ2-1, the V gene TRBV7-6, with 8 bases fitting TRBD1. The CDR3 is made up of 15 amino acids. Germline V lookup: CDR1 SGHVS, CDR2 FNYEAQ. J was trimmed by 1 base and V by 4 bases; bases with no gene match: 3. The CDR3 DNA reads as TGTGCCAGCAGCTCAGGACAGGGATCCTACAATGAGCAGTTCTTC. Translation: CASSSGQGSYNEQFF. The whole variable domain, remainder taken from reference TRBV7-6 and TRBJ2-1, is GAGVSQSPRYKVTKRGQDVALRCDPISGHVSLYWYRQALGQGPEFLTYFNYEAQQDKSGLPNDRFSAERPEGSISTLTIQRTEQRDSAMYRCASSSGQGSYNEQFFGPGTRLTVL.

The chain carries TRBV10-3 and TRBJ2-3, with 7 bases lining up with TRBD2. The CDR3 runs 15 residues. The germline gives CDR1 ENHRY, CDR2 SYGVKD. With 4 bases clipped from V and 6 bases from J, the junction kept 10 bases outside the gene matches. The CDR3 bases are TGTGCCATCAGTGGGGAGGGGTCGCGGGGGGATACGCAGTATTTT. It specifies CAISGEGSRGDTQYF.

The chain joins TRBV6-2 or TRBV6-3 to TRBJ1-2, with D perhaps TRBD1 (6 bases). Germline assignment: CDR1 MNHEY and CDR2 SVGEGT. This CDR3 region has 13 residues. Between the trimmed V and J ends, which lost 5 bases and 4 bases, there was a span of 11 bases. CDR3 DNA sequence: TGTGCCAGCAGTCCCGGGACAAGCTATGGCTACACCTTC. Translating gives CASSPGTSYGYTF.